The 3 T cell receptor beta chains below all came from one sample that was sequenced in a study of cytotoxic CD8 clonotypes in ibrutinib-treated CLL. Libraries were prepared by immunoSEQ multiplex PCR; TCRdb keeps only in-frame clonotypes and omits some of them. This sample carries about 300,000 clones, approximately 76% of them seen once, and the ten largest clones take about 6%. Sequencing used PBMCs, obtained at disease progression, from a patient treated with ibrutinib. Every receptor here comes from a human donor with chronic lymphocytic leukemia.

The V gene is TRBV5-1, the J gene TRBJ1-2, with D maybe TRBD1 (6 bases). The CDR3 has 14 amino acids. V was cut by 4 bases and J by 2 bases, with 12 bases left in between. Germline V gene sequence: CDR1 SGHRS, CDR2 YFSETQ. CDR3 amino acids: CASSLRGGNYGYTF. CDR3 bases: TGCGCCAGCAGCCTCAGGGGAGGGAACTATGGCTACACCTTC.

V gene TRBV28 combines with J gene TRBJ2-3; 14 positions match TRBD2. This CDR3 is built from 18 residues. The junction had 14 bases not matched to a gene; V was cut back by 8 bases and J by 4 bases. The germline V gene encodes CDR1 MDHEN and CDR2 SYDVKM. The CDR3 is CASAARLAGGPVADTQYF. For the CDR3, the DNA is TGTGCCAGCGCAGCAAGACTAGCGGGAGGGCCCGTGGCAGATACGCAGTATTTT.

This clone was detected a few times. This chain uses TRBV7-2 with TRBJ1-6; 9 nucleotides line up with TRBD1. The CDR3 runs 15 residues. The germline V gene encodes CDR1 SGHTA and CDR2 FQGNSA. V lost 6 bases, J lost 9 bases, and 9 bases stayed unmatched. CDR3 nucleotides: TGTGCCAGCAGTTTACCACAGGGGGCGCGTTCACCCCTCCACTTT. Translated: CASSLPQGARSPLHF.